The TCR beta chain under discussion was sequenced for a study of cytomegalovirus exposure and HLA in healthy donors. The CDR3 runs to 14 residues. The germline V gene has CDR1 SGHRS and CDR2 YFSETQ. Trimming pared 0 bases from V and 4 bases from J, leaving 10 bases between. 60 Vbeta and 13 Jbeta primers were used in PCR. Sequencing used immunoSEQ multiplex PCR; TCRdb keeps in-frame clones, though not all of them. This sample has 150,000 or so clones, with 75% to 80% found just once. In regard to this clone: Its antigen is unidentified.

Donors in the study were healthy people who gave bone marrow. General study points: Later work found most CMV-associated TCR beta chains apparently HLA-restricted. Cytomegalovirus status, reportedly, was diagnosed with high specificity and sensitivity by the classifier. TCR beta V segments were, for the most part, productive about 87% or about 30% of the time in an earlier analysis.

The chain employs TRBV5-1 and TRBJ1-2, with D possibly being TRBD1 (5 bases). Sequencing input: PBMCs. The TCR sequence derives from a woman aged 45 to 65 in good health and CMV-seropositive. The CDR3 region is CASSLVGGGYGYTF. The DNA for the CDR3 is TGCGCCAGCAGCTTGGTCGGCGGGGGCTATGGCTACACCTTC.